These T cell receptor beta chains were read from a single sample in a study of blood T cell repertoires in COVID-19. Profiling relied on immunoSEQ multiplex PCR, and the TCRdb table lists in-frame clones only, not all of them. The repertoire holds 65,000 to 70,000 clones, with 79% as singletons. Material: peripheral blood. The receptors originated from a man aged 60 to 75 with acute or convalescent COVID-19. Each CDR3 is given with its conserved first and last residue. Each record gives: D gene, V gene, J gene, CDR3 protein. D genes are given only for firm matches.

>-|TRBV27|TRBJ2-7
CASSADRVRGEQYF
>-|TRBV29-1|TRBJ1-2
CSVVPVEYNYGYTF
>-|TRBV5-5|TRBJ2-5
CASSPGRSPRQETQYF
>TRBD2|TRBV5-4|TRBJ2-5
CASSQDSGGATQYF
>TRBD1|TRBV27|TRBJ2-7
CASSFRLNQGASTWEQYF
>-|TRBV7-9|TRBJ1-1
CASSLEDREAFF
>TRBD1|TRBV2|TRBJ1-2
CASREDRGSYGYTF
>-|TRBV6-6|TRBJ1-2
CASSSPSQVLYGYTF
>-|TRBV18|TRBJ2-2
CASSYGETGELFF
>-|TRBV2|TRBJ1-1
CASSEQGTKAFF
>TRBD2|TRBV2|TRBJ2-5
CASSERTSGGRETQYF
>TRBD2|TRBV4-3|TRBJ2-3
CASSLFLAGKADTQYF
>-|TRBV11-2|TRBJ1-6
CATKIRGGPYSPLHF
>-|TRBV19|TRBJ2-5
CASRMTAEETQYF
>TRBD1|TRBV6-6|TRBJ2-3
CASSWGTGSTDTQYF
>TRBD2|TRBV25-1|TRBJ2-5
CASSESRTGGETQYF
>-|TRBV5-1|TRBJ1-4
CASSGGRGTTNEKLFF
>TRBD1|TRBV29-1|TRBJ1-6
CSVRTGPYNSPLHF
>-|TRBV4-3|TRBJ1-1
CASSQVDRNTEAFF
>-|TRBV2|TRBJ1-3
CASSVLRLNSGNTIYF
>TRBD1|TRBV7-2|TRBJ2-2
CASSPPGLAGGAGGELFF
>TRBD2|TRBV9|TRBJ2-5
CASSVGGLAGVGQETQYF
>-|TRBV27|TRBJ2-4
CASSPLAKNIQYF
>-|TRBV7-2|TRBJ1-5
CASSPQAPYSNQPQHF
>TRBD1|TRBV5-8|TRBJ1-2
CASSSGQAFNYGYTF
>-|TRBV19|TRBJ2-5
CASSIRRGQVLGETQYF
>-|TRBV7-6|TRBJ2-1
CASSLAGGASGTYNEQFF
>TRBD1|TRBV6-5|TRBJ1-1
CASRLGTVSTEAFF
>-|TRBV6-2/TRBV6-3|TRBJ1-1
CASSPIPFEAFF
>-|TRBV6-5|TRBJ2-7
CASSYLEDYEQYF
>-|TRBV7-2|TRBJ1-1
CASRRRDTEAFF
>TRBD1|TRBV10-3|TRBJ2-7
CAIRGLDRVSNGEQYF
>TRBD1|TRBV29-1|TRBJ1-2
CSVETGGGYTF
>-|TRBV19|TRBJ1-6
CASREDRSYNSPLHF
>-|TRBV27|TRBJ2-7
CASSLEYPGGPYEQYF
>TRBD1|TRBV23-1|TRBJ2-7
CANLDREESYEQYF
>-|TRBV18|TRBJ1-1
CASSPTELQANTEAFF
>-|TRBV5-4|TRBJ2-7
CASSSAAGSSYEQYF
>-|TRBV7-9|TRBJ1-1
CASSSPGDTEAFF
>-|TRBV6-5|TRBJ1-5
CASRLYSNQPQHF
>-|TRBV4-3|TRBJ2-4
CASSQDPRTGGTKNIQYF
>TRBD1|TRBV18|TRBJ1-2
CASSPGQGYGYTF
>TRBD1|TRBV7-2|TRBJ2-7
CASSRLTGTGDHEQYF
>TRBD1|TRBV6-5|TRBJ1-6
CASSYGTGIPPLHF
>-|TRBV12-3/TRBV12-4|TRBJ1-2
CASSSYSYGYTF
>TRBD1|TRBV11-2|TRBJ1-2
CASSSHGDRVSSGYGYTF
>-|TRBV6-5|TRBJ1-3
CASSLIGIGNTIYF